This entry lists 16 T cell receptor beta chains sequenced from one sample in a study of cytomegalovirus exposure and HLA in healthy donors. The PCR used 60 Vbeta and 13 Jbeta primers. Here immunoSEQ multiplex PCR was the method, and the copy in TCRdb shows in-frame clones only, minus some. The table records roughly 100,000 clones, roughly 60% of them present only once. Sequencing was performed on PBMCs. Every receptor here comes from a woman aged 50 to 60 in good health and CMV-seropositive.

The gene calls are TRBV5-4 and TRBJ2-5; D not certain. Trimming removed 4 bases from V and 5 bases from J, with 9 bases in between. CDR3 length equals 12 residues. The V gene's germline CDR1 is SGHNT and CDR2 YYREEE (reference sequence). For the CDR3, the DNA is TGTGCCAGCAGCAGTTCTCGGGAGACCCAGTACTTC. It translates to CASSSSRETQYF.

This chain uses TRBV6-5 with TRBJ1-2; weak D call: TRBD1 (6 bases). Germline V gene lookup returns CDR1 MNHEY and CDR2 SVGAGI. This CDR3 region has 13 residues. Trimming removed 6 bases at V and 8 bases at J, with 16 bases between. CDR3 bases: TGTGCCAGCAGCCGCGGGGGGGCTGGAGGCTACACCTTC. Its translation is CASSRGGAGGYTF.

For the CDR3, the DNA is TGTGCCAGCAGCTTAGGGACAGGTGTAGCTGAGCAGTTCTTC. It encodes CASSLGTGVAEQFF. The chain couples TRBV11-2 to TRBJ2-1, with 7 nucleotides matching TRBD1. Germline-derived CDR1 and CDR2 are SGHAT and FQNNGV. This CDR3 region has 14 residues. The ends lost 1 base at V and 9 bases at J; junction bases unmatched: 6.

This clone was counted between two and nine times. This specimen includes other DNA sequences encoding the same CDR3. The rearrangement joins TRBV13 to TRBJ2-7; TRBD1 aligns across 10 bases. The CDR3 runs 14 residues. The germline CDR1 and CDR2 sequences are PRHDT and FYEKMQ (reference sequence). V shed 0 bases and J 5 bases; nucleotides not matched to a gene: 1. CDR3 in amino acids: CASSLGGQGDEQYF. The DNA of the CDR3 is TGTGCCAGCAGCTTAGGAGGACAGGGGGACGAGCAGTACTTC.

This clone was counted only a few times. CDR3 in amino acids: CASSEQETGELFF. The CDR3 nucleotides read TGTGCCAGCTCAGAACAGGAGACCGGGGAGCTGTTTTTT. The chain carries TRBV18 and TRBJ2-2; D is possibly TRBD1 (5 bases). With 5 bases removed from V and 5 bases from J, the gap between germline ends came to 9 bases. Germline V gene sequence: CDR1 KGHSH, CDR2 LQKENI. This CDR3 is built from 13 residues.

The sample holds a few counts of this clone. The CDR3: CASSFLRDSSYEQYF. CDR3 sequence (DNA): TGTGCCAGCAGCTTCCTTAGGGACAGCTCCTACGAGCAGTACTTC. The chain uses TRBV5-5 and TRBJ2-7, with TRBD1 matching 7 bases. CDR1 SGHKS and CDR2 YYEKEE come from the germline V gene (reference sequence). The V gene end was trimmed by 2 bases and the J gene end by 0 bases; junction bases not matched to a gene: 5. CDR3 length: 15 residues.

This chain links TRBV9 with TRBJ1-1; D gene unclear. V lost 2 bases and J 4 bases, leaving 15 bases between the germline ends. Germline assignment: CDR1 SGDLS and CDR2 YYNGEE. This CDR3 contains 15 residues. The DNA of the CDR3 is TGTGCCAGCAGCGTGGACGGGAACGGGCGCACTGAAGCTTTCTTT. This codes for CASSVDGNGRTEAFF. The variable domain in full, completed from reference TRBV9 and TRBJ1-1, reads DSGVTQTPKHLITATGQRVTLRCSPRSGDLSVYWYQQSLDQGLQFLIQYYNGEERAKGNILERFSAQQFPDLHSELNLSSLELGDSALYFCASSVDGNGRTEAFFGQGTRLTVV.

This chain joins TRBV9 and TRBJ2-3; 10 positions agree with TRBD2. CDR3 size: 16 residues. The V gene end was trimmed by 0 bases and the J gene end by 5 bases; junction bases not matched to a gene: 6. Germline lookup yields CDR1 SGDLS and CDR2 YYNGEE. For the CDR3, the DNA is TGTGCCAGCAGCGTAGAGCGGGGGGGCCTAGGAGATACGCAGTATTTT. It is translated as CASSVERGGLGDTQYF.

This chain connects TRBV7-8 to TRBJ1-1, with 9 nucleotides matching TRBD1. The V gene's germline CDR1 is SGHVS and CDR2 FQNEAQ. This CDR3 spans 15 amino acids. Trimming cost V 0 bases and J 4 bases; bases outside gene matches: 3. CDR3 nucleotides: TGTGCCAGCAGCTTAGCGGGGACAGGGAGCACTGAAGCTTTCTTT. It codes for CASSLAGTGSTEAFF.

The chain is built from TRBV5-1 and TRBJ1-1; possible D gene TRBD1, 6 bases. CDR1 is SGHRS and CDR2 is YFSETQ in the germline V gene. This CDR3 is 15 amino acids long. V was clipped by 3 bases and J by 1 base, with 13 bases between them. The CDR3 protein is CASSSDRPKNTEAFF. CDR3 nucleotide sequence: TGCGCCAGCAGCTCGGACAGACCCAAGAACACTGAAGCTTTCTTT.

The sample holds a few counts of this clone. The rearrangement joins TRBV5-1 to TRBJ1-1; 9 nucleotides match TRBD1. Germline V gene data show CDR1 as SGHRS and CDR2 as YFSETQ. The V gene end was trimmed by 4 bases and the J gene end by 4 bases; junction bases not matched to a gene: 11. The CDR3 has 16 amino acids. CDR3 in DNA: TGCGCCAGCAGCCCCGGACAGGGGCGGGTGGGCACTGAAGCTTTCTTT. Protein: CASSPGQGRVGTEAFF.

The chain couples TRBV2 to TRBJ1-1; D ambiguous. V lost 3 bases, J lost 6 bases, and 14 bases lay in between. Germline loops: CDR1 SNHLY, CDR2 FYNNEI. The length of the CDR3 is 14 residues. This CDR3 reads CASSDGRQDPEAFF. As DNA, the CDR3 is TGTGCCAGCAGTGACGGGAGGCAGGACCCTGAAGCTTTCTTT.

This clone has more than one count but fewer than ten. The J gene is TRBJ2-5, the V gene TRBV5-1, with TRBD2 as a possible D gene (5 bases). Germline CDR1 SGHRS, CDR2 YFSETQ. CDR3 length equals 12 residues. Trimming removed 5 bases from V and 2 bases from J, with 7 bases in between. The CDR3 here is CASRPGQETQYF. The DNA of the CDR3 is TGCGCCAGCAGGCCGGGGCAAGAGACCCAGTACTTC.

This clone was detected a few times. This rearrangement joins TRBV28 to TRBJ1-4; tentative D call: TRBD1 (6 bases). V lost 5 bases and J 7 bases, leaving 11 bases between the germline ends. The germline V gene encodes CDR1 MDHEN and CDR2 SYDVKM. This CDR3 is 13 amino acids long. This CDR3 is CASSQQGPEKLFF. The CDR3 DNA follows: TGTGCCAGCAGTCAACAGGGTCCTGAAAAACTGTTTTTT.

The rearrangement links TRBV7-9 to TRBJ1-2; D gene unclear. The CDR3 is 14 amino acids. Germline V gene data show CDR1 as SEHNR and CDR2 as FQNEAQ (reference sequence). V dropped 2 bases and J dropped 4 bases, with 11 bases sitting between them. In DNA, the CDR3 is TGTGCCAGCAGCTTATCAGAACAAATCTATGGCTACACCTTC. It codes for CASSLSEQIYGYTF.

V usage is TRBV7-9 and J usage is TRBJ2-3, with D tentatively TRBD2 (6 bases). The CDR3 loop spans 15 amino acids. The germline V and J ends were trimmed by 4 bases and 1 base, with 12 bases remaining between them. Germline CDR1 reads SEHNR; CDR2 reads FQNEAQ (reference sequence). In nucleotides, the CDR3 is TGTGCCAGCAGCTCCTTCGGGGGAGGCACAGATACGCAGTATTTT. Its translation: CASSSFGGGTDTQYF. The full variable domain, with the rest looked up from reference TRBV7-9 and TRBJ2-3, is DTGVSQNPRHKITKRGQNVTFRCDPISEHNRLYWYRQTLGQGPEFLTYFQNEAQLEKSRLLSDRFSAERPKGSFSTLEIQRTEQGDSAMYLCASSSFGGGTDTQYFGPGTRLTVL.